The subject of this entry is one T cell receptor (beta chain). What it binds is unknown. This entry is derived from a study of cytomegalovirus exposure and HLA in healthy donors. Whole-study context: In an earlier analysis, 90 million to 130 million unique TCR beta sequences were found from 200 million or so T cells. Notes on the study in general: Within a later analysis, the majority of CMV-associated TCR beta chains appeared HLA-restricted. HLA allele associations emerged for 16,951 TCR beta sequences in a later analysis, at 0.05 false discovery rate. In vitro assays verified that a few CMV-associated chains recognized CMV antigens specifically.

Germline values: CDR1 MNHNS, CDR2 SASEGT. CDR3 length equals 16 residues. V shed 3 bases and J shed 0 bases, with 12 bases lying between them. 13 Jbeta primers and 60 Vbeta primers were used for the PCR. TCRdb keeps only in-frame clones here, not all; method: immunoSEQ multiplex PCR. Of 110,000 to 150,000 clones listed, more than 75% are singletons. The TCR comes from a male donor in good health and CMV-seronegative. Specimen: PBMCs. The chain carries TRBV6-1 and TRBJ2-1; D is uncertain. CDR3 sequence: CASSEGWLGSYNEQFF. The CDR3 region has the DNA TGTGCCAGCAGTGAGGGCTGGCTGGGCTCCTACAATGAGCAGTTCTTC.